Detailed here is one T cell receptor beta chain. Naivety in CD8+ T cells corresponded to a CD45RO-CCR7+CD27+CD95- phenotype. This sample stems from a study of CXCR3-negative and CXCR3-positive naive CD8 T cells. Germline CDR1 DFQATT, CDR2 SNEGSKA (reference sequence). The CDR3 runs to 20 residues. The method, 5' RACE with UMI labels, was used to prepare the TRB cDNA libraries. TCRdb re-called the 5' RACE reads; one entry per CDR3 protein, DNA not given. The sample table includes about 120,000 distinct CDR3 sequences. The TCR comes from a human donor in good health. Some clones in this sample may be carry-over from other donors' samples. V usage is TRBV20-1 and J usage is TRBJ2-1; TCRdb returns TRBD1, unconfirmable since there is no DNA. Sequencing input: naive CXCR3- CD8+ T cells from blood. Subset described: CD45RO-CCR7+CD27+CD95- naive CD8+ T cells lacking CXCR3 (TNR3-). The CDR3 reads CSARDQQGTGFKGSYNEQFF.